This entry describes one TCR beta chain. What it recognizes is unknown. The data derive from a study of cytomegalovirus exposure and HLA in healthy donors. As for the study in general: The approximately 670 first-cohort repertoires and the roughly 120 validation repertoires shared the same platform, a later analysis reported.

Germline V gene lookup returns CDR1 MDHEN and CDR2 SYDVKM. Trimming cost V 6 bases and J 0 bases; bases outside gene matches: 4. The CDR3 sequence is 15 residues long. The protocol was immunoSEQ multiplex PCR, while the TCRdb copy is restricted to in-frame clones and leaves out a portion. The sample shows 150,000 to 180,000 clones, around 84% of them seen only once. General study points: Using the classifier, cytomegalovirus status was reportedly diagnosed with high specificity and sensitivity. The authors enumerated 150 to 200 TCR beta chains as linked to cytomegalovirus.

Sample: PBMCs. The receptor was derived from a human donor in good health. V usage is TRBV28 and J usage is TRBJ1-4; TRBD1 matches at 7 bases. CDR3 sequence (DNA): TGTGCCAGCAGCCTGGGGACAGCAACTAATGAAAAACTGTTTTTT. It specifies CASSLGTATNEKLFF. The full variable domain, rest sourced from reference TRBV28 and TRBJ1-4, is DVKVTQSSRYLVKRTGEKVFLECVQDMDHENMFWYRQDPGLGLRLIYFSYDVKMKEKGDIPEGYSVSREKKERFSLILESASTNQTSMYLCASSLGTATNEKLFFGSGTQLSVL.